These 32 T cell receptor beta chains came from one sample sequenced in a study of identical twins. One entry per CDR3 protein, called by TCRdb with MiXCR from the 5' RACE reads. The table lists 210,000 or so distinct CDR3 sequences, around 6.8% of them singletons. The same sample was also studied in work on yellow fever vaccine responses in identical twins.

Sequenced input: memory (CD45RO+) T cells sorted from blood. These receptor sequences come from a woman under 30 in good health.

This clonotype came up many times. CDR3 in DNA: TGCAGTGCTACCCGGACAGGACGTAACTCCCTCCACTTT. Translating gives CSATRTGRNSLHF. The chain employs TRBV20-1 and TRBJ1-6; 7 bases map to TRBD1. J lost 14 bases, V lost 4 bases, and 11 bases had no gene match. The CDR3 totals 13 residues. Germline V gene lookup returns CDR1 DFQATT and CDR2 SNEGSKA (reference sequence).

The V and J genes are TRBV3-1 and TRBJ1-5, with D possibly TRBD1 on 6 matching bases. CDR1 LGHDT and CDR2 YNNKEL come from the germline V gene (reference sequence). V dropped 0 bases and J dropped 4 bases, with 10 bases sitting between them. This CDR3 comprises 15 residues. The CDR3 protein is CASSQETGRNQPQHF. The CDR3 DNA is TGTGCCAGCAGCCAAGAGACAGGCAGAAATCAGCCCCAGCATTTT.

DNA for the CDR3: TGTGCCAGCAGTTACCGACCAACAGGGTACAATGAGCAGTTCTTC. Translated, it gives CASSYRPTGYNEQFF. The chain is built from TRBV6-2 or TRBV6-3 and TRBJ2-1; a weak D match, TRBD1 (6 bases). There are 15 residues in the CDR3. The germline gives CDR1 MNHEY, CDR2 SVGEGT. The ends were cut back, 2 bases at V and 4 bases at J, with 12 bases in the middle.

The sample holds many counts of this clonotype. J is TRBJ2-1 and V is TRBV5-1; 14 positions agree with TRBD2. The CDR3 consists of 16 residues. Trimming cost V 3 bases and J 4 bases; bases outside gene matches: 3. Germline CDR1 and CDR2: SGHRS and YFSETQ. In DNA form, the CDR3 reads TGCGCCAGCAGCTGGACTAGCGGGGGGAGGTACAATGAGCAGTTCTTC. It specifies CASSWTSGGRYNEQFF.

This clonotype has ten or more counts. The chain employs TRBV28 and TRBJ1-2; TRBD1 might be the D (5 bases). Trimming took off 2 bases at V and 1 base at J, with 14 bases between the two ends. CDR1 is MDHEN and CDR2 is SYDVKM in the germline V gene. The length of the CDR3 is 16 residues. CDR3 in amino acids: CASSLEQGGNNYGYTF. CDR3 sequence (DNA): TGTGCCAGCAGTTTAGAGCAGGGTGGGAATAACTATGGCTACACCTTC.

This clonotype turned up a few times. The chain employs TRBV6-1 and TRBJ2-7; 8 nucleotides match TRBD1. Trimming at V came to 6 bases and at J to 1 base, leaving 8 bases not matched to a gene. CDR3 length: 15 residues. Germline CDR1 reads MNHNS; CDR2 reads SASEGT. This CDR3 reads CASRETGGKSYEQYF. The CDR3 coding sequence is TGTGCCAGCAGAGAAACAGGGGGTAAATCCTACGAGCAGTACTTC.

This chain links TRBV6-1 with TRBJ2-7; D may be TRBD1 (6 bases). Germline V gene sequence: CDR1 MNHNS, CDR2 SASEGT. The CDR3 totals 15 residues. V lost 6 bases, J lost 0 bases, and 15 bases lay in between. CDR3: CASSDQGGSSYEQYF. Here the CDR3 DNA reads TGTGCCAGCAGCGATCAAGGGGGAAGCTCCTACGAGCAGTACTTC.

In this sample, this clonotype turned up a few times. This chain connects TRBV30 to TRBJ2-1; 8 bases are shared with TRBD2. Germline CDR1 reads GTSNPN; CDR2 reads SVGIG (reference sequence). There are 16 residues in the CDR3. V dropped 1 base and J dropped 6; count of bases not matched to a gene: 11. The CDR3 DNA is TGTGCCTGGAGTGCTTGGGGGACTAGTTCCCTCAATGAGCAGTTCTTC. As protein: CAWSAWGTSSLNEQFF. The full variable domain, completed using reference TRBV30 and TRBJ2-1, is SQTIHQWPATLVQPVGSPLSLECTVEGTSNPNLYWYRQAAGRGLQLLFYSVGIGQISSEVPQNLSASRPQDRQFILSSKKLLLSDSGFYLCAWSAWGTSSLNEQFFGPGTRLTVL.

This clonotype has a handful of counts. The chain recombines TRBV20-1 with TRBJ1-1; D is unclear. The V gene lost 3 bases and the J gene lost 3 bases, with 2 bases spanning the gap. CDR3 length: 10 residues. Looked up from germline, CDR1 is DFQATT and CDR2 is SNEGSKA (reference sequence). The CDR3 nucleotides read TGCAGTGCTAGCCACACTGAAGCTTTCTTT. This sequence encodes CSASHTEAFF.

In this sample, this clonotype turned up a few times. This chain links TRBV19 with TRBJ2-1; TRBD2 might be the D (6 bases). Germline-derived CDR1 and CDR2 are LNHDA and SQIVND (reference sequence). V was shortened by 3 bases and J by 4 bases, with 13 bases between the two germline ends. The CDR3 is 15 amino acids. CDR3 sequence reads: CASSMGFAGYNEQFF. In DNA, the CDR3 is TGTGCCAGTAGTATGGGGTTCGCGGGATACAATGAGCAGTTCTTC.

The chain is built from TRBV12-5 and TRBJ2-5, with 7 bases lining up with TRBD2. Germline CDR1 LGHNT, CDR2 FRNRAP. V shed 3 bases, J shed 3 bases, and the junction held 4 bases outside the gene matches. The CDR3 covers 14 residues. As DNA, the CDR3 is TGTGCTAGTGGTTTTGGAGCGGGGAAAGAGACCCAGTACTTC. Protein product: CASGFGAGKETQYF.

The rearrangement uses TRBV10-1 and TRBJ2-7; TRBD2 is a possible D gene (5 bases). V was shortened by 3 bases and J by 1 base, with 16 bases between the two germline ends. CDR3 length: 16 amino acids. CDR1 and CDR2 (germline): WNHNN, SYGVQD (reference sequence). The CDR3 DNA sequence: TGCGCCAGCAGTGACGGATGGGCGGGTTCTTCCTACGAGCAGTACTTC. This sequence encodes CASSDGWAGSSYEQYF.

This clonotype was picked up many times. V usage is TRBV2 and J usage is TRBJ2-5; 8 bases agree with TRBD2. CDR3 length equals 15 residues. Per the germline V gene, CDR1 is SNHLY and CDR2 is FYNNEI. V dropped 8 bases and J dropped 0; count of bases not matched to a gene: 8. The CDR3 loop is CASQTSGYHQETQYF. For the CDR3, the DNA is TGTGCCAGCCAAACTAGCGGTTACCACCAAGAGACCCAGTACTTC.

This chain connects TRBV27 to TRBJ2-5; D is ambiguous. Germline values: CDR1 MNHEY, CDR2 SMNVEV (reference sequence). This CDR3 region has 13 residues. V was clipped by 0 bases and J by 5 bases, with 7 bases between them. The CDR3 bases are TGTGCCAGCAGTTTATCCAGTTGGGAGACCCAGTACTTC. It is translated as CASSLSSWETQYF.

The table lists this clonotype with many counts. The CDR3: CASPKDSRSYNEQFF. In DNA form, the CDR3 reads TGTGCCAGTCCGAAGGACAGCCGTTCCTACAATGAGCAGTTCTTC. The rearrangement uses TRBV2 and TRBJ2-1; TRBD1 is a possible D gene (6 bases). Trimming removed 9 bases at V and 1 base at J, with 16 bases between. CDR3 length: 15 residues. Germline CDR1 and CDR2: SNHLY and FYNNEI.

This rearrangement joins TRBV20-1 to TRBJ2-5, with 11 bases matching TRBD1. Germline CDR1 DFQATT, CDR2 SNEGSKA (reference sequence). Trimming cost V 0 bases and J 4 bases; bases outside gene matches: 13. The CDR3 length is 18 residues. The CDR3 region has the DNA TGCAGTGCTAGAGATGCCGGAGGGGGACAGGGGGATCTAGAGACCCAGTACTTC. As protein: CSARDAGGGQGDLETQYF.

This clonotype was counted ten times or more. The V call is TRBV7-9, the J call TRBJ2-7; TRBD2 is a possible D gene (5 bases). Trimming left V 5 bases short and J 7 bases short, with 18 bases between. Germline V CDR1 and CDR2: SEHNR, FQNEAQ (reference sequence). The CDR3 has 14 amino acids. In DNA form, the CDR3 reads TGTGCCAGCAGCAAGGACCCCGGGGTAGGGGAGCAGTACTTC. This encodes CASSKDPGVGEQYF.

This clonotype was counted at least ten times. The rearrangement uses TRBV4-3 and TRBJ2-2; maybe TRBD2 (6 bases). The CDR3 sequence is 15 residues long. Germline V gene sequence: CDR1 LGHNA, CDR2 YSLEER. The V end lost 1 base, the J end lost 5 bases, and 11 bases lay between the germline ends. In DNA, the CDR3 is TGCGCCAGCAGCCAAGGGAGGGCCGGGACCGGGGAGCTGTTTTTT. Translating gives CASSQGRAGTGELFF.

This clonotype appeared many times. The chain recombines TRBV20-1 with TRBJ2-1; 7 positions match TRBD2. Trimming cost V 5 bases and J 4 bases; bases outside gene matches: 8. Germline V gene data show CDR1 as DFQATT and CDR2 as SNEGSKA (reference sequence). This CDR3 is built from 14 residues. This CDR3 is CSAPPSGKYNEQFF. DNA for the CDR3: TGCAGTGCTCCTCCCAGCGGGAAATACAATGAGCAGTTCTTC.

At least ten counts were recorded for this clonotype. CDR3 amino acids: CSAADYPRSYNEQFF. The DNA for the CDR3 is TGCAGCGCTGCGGACTATCCTCGCTCCTACAATGAGCAGTTCTTC. This chain links TRBV29-1 with TRBJ2-1; TRBD2 is a possible D gene (6 bases). The CDR3 consists of 15 residues. V was clipped by 7 bases and J by 0 bases, with 16 bases between them. Per germline, CDR1 SQVTM and CDR2 ANQGSEA.

The gene calls are TRBV28 and TRBJ2-7, with TRBD2 as a possible D gene (6 bases). In germline, CDR1 is MDHEN, CDR2 SYDVKM. The CDR3 spans 17 residues. V was cut by 2 bases and J by 7 bases, with 24 bases left in between. The DNA for the CDR3 is TGTGCCAGCAGTTTAGCCGCCGGGGACCGCTTACGGGGGGAGCAGTACTTC. Encoded protein: CASSLAAGDRLRGEQYF. Filled out from reference TRBV28 and TRBJ2-7, the complete variable domain reads DVKVTQSSRYLVKRTGEKVFLECVQDMDHENMFWYRQDPGLGLRLIYFSYDVKMKEKGDIPEGYSVSREKKERFSLILESASTNQTSMYLCASSLAAGDRLRGEQYFGPGTRLTVT.

Many counts were recorded for this clonotype. The rearrangement joins TRBV5-6 to TRBJ2-2; 8 nucleotides match TRBD1. Germline CDR1 is SGHDT and CDR2 is YYEEEE. This CDR3 has 16 residues. V shed 4 bases and J 2 bases; nucleotides not matched to a gene: 7. The CDR3 is CASSARTGHNTGELFF. CDR3 nucleotide sequence: TGTGCCAGCAGCGCTCGGACAGGGCACAACACCGGGGAGCTGTTTTTT.

This clonotype has at least ten counts. The chain has TRBV3-1 and TRBJ1-2; D possibly corresponds to TRBD1 (6 bases). With 4 bases removed from V and 1 base from J, the gap between germline ends came to 13 bases. Germline CDR1 is LGHDT and CDR2 is YNNKEL (reference sequence). This CDR3 has 15 amino acids. CDR3 nucleotide sequence: TGTGCCAGCAGCCCTAGAACAGGGCGTAACTATGGCTACACCTTC. Translated: CASSPRTGRNYGYTF.

This clonotype was counted between two and nine times. J is TRBJ2-7 and V is TRBV20-1; TRBD2 aligns across 9 bases. The CDR3 consists of 16 residues. Trimming removed 3 bases from V and 2 bases from J; junction bases left unmatched: 11. Germline V CDR1 and CDR2: DFQATT, SNEGSKA (reference sequence). The CDR3 DNA reads TGCAGTGCTAGCGGCCTATTAGCGGGAGAGGCCTACGAGCAGTACTTC. Encoded protein: CSASGLLAGEAYEQYF.

The V and J genes are TRBV5-1 and TRBJ2-7; 14 bases align to TRBD2. This CDR3 has 14 amino acids. V was pared by 5 bases and J by 5 bases, with 3 bases of the junction left unmatched. The germline V gene encodes CDR1 SGHRS and CDR2 YFSETQ. CDR3 nucleotides: TGCGCCAGCAGGACTAGCGGGGGGGTGGACGAGCAGTACTTC. It translates to CASRTSGGVDEQYF. The full variable domain, in which reference TRBV5-1 and TRBJ2-7 provide the parts outside the CDR3, is KAGVTQTPRYLIKTRGQQVTLSCSPISGHRSVSWYQQTPGQGLQFLFEYFSETQRNKGNFPGRFSGRQFSNSRSEMNVSTLELGDSALYLCASRTSGGVDEQYFGPGTRLTVT.

This clonotype was recorded at least ten times. The chain combines TRBV12-3 or TRBV12-4 with TRBJ2-3, with 12 positions matching TRBD2. V shed 4 bases, J shed 5 bases, and the junction held 1 base outside the gene matches. The CDR3 length is 14 residues. This CDR3 reads CASSSSGGEDTQYF. The CDR3 DNA follows: TGTGCCAGCAGTTCTAGCGGGGGGGAAGATACGCAGTATTTT.

The chain couples TRBV12-3 or TRBV12-4 to TRBJ2-3, with 7 bases fitting TRBD2. Trimming took 6 bases from V and 0 from J; bases not matched to a gene: 12. The CDR3 loop spans 17 amino acids. The CDR3 sequence is CASSRRSLAVSTDTQYF. Written as DNA, the CDR3 is TGTGCCAGCAGCCGCCGCTCTCTAGCGGTTAGCACAGATACGCAGTATTTT.

This clonotype came up many times. The chain employs TRBV11-3 and TRBJ2-1; 7 bases match TRBD1. Germline loops: CDR1 SGHNT, CDR2 YENEEA. CDR3 size: 14 residues. Trimming removed 2 bases from V and 5 bases from J; junction bases left unmatched: 3. The CDR3 nucleotides read TGTGCCAGCAGCTTAAGACAGGGCCACAATGAGCAGTTCTTC. Amino acid sequence: CASSLRQGHNEQFF.

Worth noting for this clonotype: Mismatch with germline at one junction end may stem from a read error. This chain joins TRBV3-1 and TRBJ2-7; 15 bases match TRBD2. The CDR3 sequence is 18 residues long. Per germline, CDR1 LGHDT and CDR2 YNNKEL (reference sequence). In DNA, the CDR3 is TGTGCCCGCAGTGGGGATTCCGGGACTAGCGGGAGGCACTACGAGCAGTACTTC. Translated: CARSGDSGTSGRHYEQYF.

This clonotype occurred many times. The chain has TRBV27 and TRBJ1-1, with 10 positions matching TRBD1. Germline assignment: CDR1 MNHEY and CDR2 SMNVEV (reference sequence). The CDR3 has 17 amino acids. V gave up 3 bases and J gave up 5 bases; unmatched junction bases: 12. Here the CDR3 reads CASSFYQLTGGLTEAFF. The DNA of the CDR3 is TGTGCCAGCAGTTTTTATCAGCTGACAGGGGGCCTAACTGAAGCTTTCTTT.

The table lists this clonotype with many counts. J is TRBJ1-5 and V is TRBV19; unclear D gene. CDR1 and CDR2 (germline): LNHDA, SQIVND (reference sequence). V shed 3 bases and J shed 5 bases, with 5 bases lying between them. The CDR3 length is 12 residues. The CDR3 nucleotides are TGTGCCAGTAGTATTATAGATCAGCCCCAGCATTTT. It specifies CASSIIDQPQHF.

In this sample, this clonotype is medium-sized. This chain joins TRBV29-1 and TRBJ2-7; TRBD1 matches at 8 bases. Germline trimming cut 4 bases from V and 3 bases from J; bases unmatched to any gene: 2. Germline values: CDR1 SQVTM, CDR2 ANQGSEA. The CDR3 runs 12 residues. The CDR3: CSVGTGIYEQYF. The CDR3 coding sequence is TGCAGCGTTGGGACAGGGATCTACGAGCAGTACTTC.